This record looks at one TCR beta chain sequence and its context. Its antigen is not identified. The protocol was immunoSEQ multiplex PCR, while the TCRdb copy is restricted to in-frame clones and leaves out a portion. The sample has 150,000 or so clones. The sample comes from a study of T cell responses to AZD1222 COVID-19 vaccine. Study-level results: At baseline, seropositivity was found in only five or six AZD1222 recipients. Vaccination with two AZD1222 doses was followed by a rise in Spike-specific TCR breadth and depth.

V was shortened by 4 bases and J by 4 bases, with 13 bases between the two germline ends. The V gene's germline CDR1 is ENHRY and CDR2 SYGVKD. This CDR3 has 14 residues. This TCR was sampled from an adult in good health. Sequencing used peripheral blood. The V gene is TRBV10-3, the J gene TRBJ1-1; D may be TRBD1 (5 bases). The chain's CDR3 is CAISARGNGTEAFF. For the CDR3, the DNA is TGTGCCATCAGTGCGAGGGGCAACGGCACTGAAGCTTTCTTT.